This record looks at one TCR beta chain sequence and its context. What it binds is not known. TCRdb analysed the 5' RACE reads with MiXCR anew, one entry per CDR3 protein. The repertoire holds 470,000 or so distinct CDR3 sequences, around a sixth seen once, with roughly an eighth in the top ten. This sample was taken from a study of T-cell memory formation after mild COVID-19. General study results and limits: The SARS-CoV-2 specificity of second-wave clones reaching peak at day 37 remained unverified. Contracting clones, day 15 to 85, had balanced CD4/CD8, and later expanders favored CD4+.

The CDR3 totals 16 residues. V was clipped by 6 bases and J by 4 bases; unmatched bases: 9. Per germline, CDR1 MNHEY and CDR2 SVGEGT. Sequenced sample: PBMCs or a T cell subset sorted from them (not recorded which). The clonotype comes from an adult woman who had mild COVID-19 (a few samples of this study predate the infection). Cell type and time point are not known. The V and J genes are TRBV6-2 or TRBV6-3 and TRBJ2-7; 13 nucleotides line up with TRBD2. The CDR3 coding sequence is TGTGCCAGCAGCGACAGGACTAGCGGGAGTCGGTACGAGCAGTACTTC. Encoded protein: CASSDRTSGSRYEQYF.